The T cell receptor (beta chain) under discussion was sequenced for a study of OX40 agonist ivuxolimab in advanced cancers. Study-wide background: The eligibility criteria allowed prior anti-PD-1, anti-PD-L1 or anti-CTLA-4 therapy, and around 40% had some.

Blood sampling was done at baseline, cycle 4 day 1, and cycle 7 day 1. This table comes from immunoSEQ multiplex PCR, and its TCRdb copy is limited to in-frame clones, with some not included. The data contain about 46,000 clones, approximately 89% of them singletons. The germline gives CDR1 GTSNPN, CDR2 SVGIG (reference sequence). The V gene lost 5 bases and the J gene lost 0 bases, with 10 bases spanning the gap. The CDR3 is 13 residues long. The genes are TRBV30 and TRBJ2-5, with D perhaps matching TRBD1 or TRBD2 (5 bases each). The sample consisted of CD4+ or CD8+ T cells sorted from blood, taken in a trial of the OX40 agonist ivuxolimab. This receptor was taken from an adult with an advanced solid tumor such as melanoma, head and neck, liver or kidney cancer. In DNA, the CDR3 is TGTGCCTGGGGGGGAGACAACCAAGAGACCCAGTACTTC. Its translation is CAWGGDNQETQYF.